The 22 T cell receptor beta chains listed next were all sequenced from one sample in a study of spatial heterogeneity in lung cancer. From the 5' RACE reads, TCRdb called clonotypes with MiXCR, one entry per CDR3 protein. The repertoire has under 20,000 distinct CDR3 sequences, about 19% of them found once; the top ten carry about 14%. Noted time point: sample taken at primary tumor resection. Sequencing of whole RNA from tumor, nontumor lung or frozen PBMC involved no sorting. Here the sequenced sample was PBMCs, taken at surgery. These receptors were collected from a male donor with early-stage non-small cell lung cancer.

This clonotype was picked up many times. V usage is TRBV7-2 and J usage is TRBJ2-1, with 7 bases lining up with TRBD2. J was trimmed by 6 bases and V by 2 bases; bases with no gene match: 13. The CDR3 length is 17 residues. Germline-derived CDR1 and CDR2 are SGHTA and FQGNSA. CDR3 nucleotide sequence: TGTGCCAGCAGCTTAACAGGACTAGGTCTTTCGGGCAATGAGCAGTTCTTC. Translation gives CASSLTGLGLSGNEQFF.

Sample share makes this clonotype medium-sized. The chain links TRBV11-2 to TRBJ2-7, with 13 bases identical to TRBD2. The CDR3 sequence is 15 residues long. Germline V gene sequence: CDR1 SGHAT, CDR2 FQNNGV. V lost 3 bases and J lost 2; bases outside the gene matches: 1. The CDR3 is CASSFTSGGAYEQYF. CDR3 nucleotides: TGTGCCAGCAGCTTTACTAGCGGGGGGGCCTACGAGCAGTACTTC.

The rearrangement links TRBV3-1 to TRBJ2-5; 7 bases map to TRBD1. The CDR3 sequence is 15 residues long. The junction had 9 bases not matched to a gene; V was cut back by 3 bases and J by 5 bases. The germline CDR1 and CDR2 sequences are LGHDT and YNNKEL (reference sequence). CDR3 DNA: TGTGCCAGCAGCCACGGTACAGGGGAATCGGAGACCCAGTACTTC. Its protein product is CASSHGTGESETQYF.

This chain links TRBV5-5 with TRBJ2-1; tentatively, D is TRBD2 (6 bases). Germline V lookup: CDR1 SGHKS, CDR2 YYEKEE (reference sequence). The CDR3 is 15 residues long. Trimming left V 4 bases short and J 6 bases short, with 17 bases between. The CDR3, as DNA: TGTGCCAGCAGCGGGGGAGGTTACATGGGCAATGAGCAGTTCTTC. Its protein is CASSGGGYMGNEQFF.

This clonotype has ten or more counts. The V gene is TRBV20-1, the J gene TRBJ2-1; 12 bases line up with TRBD2. Germline V gives CDR1 DFQATT, CDR2 SNEGSKA (reference sequence). V trimming: 2 bases; J trimming: 4 bases; junction bases outside the gene matches: 3. CDR3 length: 15 residues. CDR3 sequence: CSARRLAGAYNEQFF. The CDR3 DNA sequence: TGCAGTGCTAGAAGACTAGCGGGGGCTTACAATGAGCAGTTCTTC.

This clonotype has only one observation. The chain is built from TRBV20-1 and TRBJ2-7; 9 bases fit TRBD2. Germline CDR1 DFQATT, CDR2 SNEGSKA (reference sequence). J was trimmed by 1 base and V by 6 bases; bases with no gene match: 10. The CDR3 length is 15 residues. The CDR3 nucleotides read TGCAGTGCCCCGGTTAGCGGGGGCCTTTCCTACGAGCAGTACTTC. Protein: CSAPVSGGLSYEQYF.

This chain uses TRBV7-9 with TRBJ2-2; 9 bases line up with TRBD1. The V gene's germline CDR1 is SEHNR and CDR2 FQNEAQ (reference sequence). Trimming at V came to 3 bases and at J to 7 bases, leaving 6 bases not matched to a gene. CDR3 length equals 15 residues. CDR3 bases: TGTGCCAGCAGCTTCGCCGGACAGGGGATCGGGGAGCTGTTTTTT. Its translation: CASSFAGQGIGELFF. Full variable domain (outside the CDR3, taken from reference TRBV7-9 and TRBJ2-2): DTGVSQNPRHKITKRGQNVTFRCDPISEHNRLYWYRQTLGQGPEFLTYFQNEAQLEKSRLLSDRFSAERPKGSFSTLEIQRTEQGDSAMYLCASSFAGQGIGELFFGEGSRLTVL.

This clonotype has ten or more counts. The J gene is TRBJ2-3, the V gene TRBV11-2; perhaps TRBD2 as D (5 bases). This CDR3 spans 12 amino acids. The V end lost 4 bases, the J end lost 4 bases, and 6 bases lay between the germline ends. CDR1 is SGHAT, CDR2 FQNNGV, per germline. CDR3 DNA sequence: TGTGCCAGCAGCTCGGACTCAGATACGCAGTATTTT. It is translated as CASSSDSDTQYF.

As regards this clonotype: A read error may produce the germline difference seen at one junction end. V gene TRBV3-1 combines with J gene TRBJ2-7; 9 positions agree with TRBD1. This CDR3 region has 15 residues. Germline CDR1 reads LGHDT; CDR2 reads YNNKEL (reference sequence). For the CDR3, the DNA is TGTGCCAGCAGCTCCGGGACAGGGTCCTCCCACGAGCAGTACTTC. Amino acid sequence: CASSSGTGSSHEQYF.

V and J are TRBV6-2 or TRBV6-3 and TRBJ1-5; no clear D. The germline V and J ends were trimmed by 6 bases and 2 bases, with 17 bases remaining between them. The length of the CDR3 is 16 residues. Germline assignment: CDR1 MNHEY and CDR2 SVGEGT. CDR3 protein: CASSHRVFGRNQPQHF. The CDR3 region has the DNA TGTGCCAGCAGCCACCGGGTTTTTGGACGCAATCAGCCCCAGCATTTT.

This clonotype has at least ten counts. The V gene is TRBV10-3, the J gene TRBJ2-1; D gene uncertain. CDR3 length: 12 residues. CDR1 is ENHRY and CDR2 is SYGVKD in the germline V gene. Trimming stripped 3 bases from V and 8 bases from J, with 8 bases between. The CDR3 spells CAISDRGDEQFF. The DNA of the CDR3 is TGTGCCATCAGTGATCGCGGCGATGAGCAGTTCTTC.

This clonotype turned up a few times. V usage is TRBV7-2 and J usage is TRBJ2-3; no clear D gene. CDR1 is SGHTA, CDR2 FQGNSA, per germline. V lost 1 base and J 7 bases, leaving 3 bases between the germline ends. The CDR3 is 11 residues long. DNA for the CDR3: TGTGCCAGCAGCTTAGAGTATACGCAGTATTTT. This gives the protein CASSLEYTQYF.

In this sample, this clonotype turned up a few times. The chain links TRBV6-5 to TRBJ1-1; 9 bases match TRBD1. J gave up 5 bases and V 4 bases, and 5 bases lay outside the gene matches. Germline V gene sequence: CDR1 MNHEY, CDR2 SVGAGI. The CDR3 is made up of 14 amino acids. In nucleotides, the CDR3 is TGTGCCAGCAGTTTGACAGGGGGATGGACTGAAGCTTTCTTT. Translating it yields CASSLTGGWTEAFF.

This clonotype has only a few counts. CDR3 nucleotides: TGTGCCAGCAGCCTGCTTTTGGGACAGGGTCAGAATGAGCAGTTCTTC. Protein product: CASSLLLGQGQNEQFF. The chain is built from TRBV7-9 and TRBJ2-1; TRBD1 matches 9 bases. The germline gives CDR1 SEHNR, CDR2 FQNEAQ (reference sequence). The trim removed 5 bases at V and 7 bases at J, leaving 12 bases unmatched. This CDR3 is built from 16 residues.

This chain links TRBV6-1 with TRBJ2-3, with 8 bases that match TRBD2. The CDR3 loop spans 16 amino acids. V shed 8 bases, J shed 0 bases, and the junction held 10 bases outside the gene matches. CDR1 is MNHNS and CDR2 is SASEGT in the germline V gene. The CDR3 region has the DNA TGTGCCAGCTCTCCTCGAGCGGGGGAAAGCACAGATACGCAGTATTTT. Residues: CASSPRAGESTDTQYF.

This clonotype occurred many times. This CDR3 reads CATSRDPPTAVTAYEQYF. The CDR3 DNA sequence: TGTGCCACCAGCAGAGATCCCCCGACAGCCGTCACCGCCTACGAGCAGTACTTC. The chain links TRBV15 to TRBJ2-7; maybe TRBD1 (5 bases). Germline V gene sequence: CDR1 LNHNV, CDR2 YYDKDF (reference sequence). This CDR3 has 18 amino acids. V shed 0 bases and J shed 2 bases, with 20 bases lying between them.

The sample holds a few counts of this clonotype. V is TRBV6-5 and J is TRBJ2-5, with 8 bases that match TRBD1. Germline CDR1 is MNHEY and CDR2 is SVGAGI. The CDR3 contains 15 residues. V lost 5 bases to trimming and J lost 1 base; unmatched junction nucleotides: 6. This CDR3 is CASSTGGNPQETQYF. Written as DNA, the CDR3 is TGTGCCAGCAGTACAGGGGGTAACCCCCAAGAGACCCAGTACTTC.

This clonotype showed up many times. The chain carries TRBV6-6 and TRBJ2-7, with D perhaps being TRBD1 or TRBD2 (7 bases each). Germline V CDR1 and CDR2: MNHNY, SVGAGI (reference sequence). V lost 7 bases, J lost 2 bases, and 15 bases lay in between. The CDR3 has 14 amino acids. The CDR3 sequence: CASKGGTDTYEQYF. The CDR3, as DNA: TGTGCCAGCAAGGGGGGGACAGACACCTACGAGCAGTACTTC.

This rearrangement joins TRBV14 to TRBJ1-2; TRBD1 matches at 8 bases. Unmatched junction bases numbered 7, after V lost 6 bases and J lost 7 bases. The V gene's germline CDR1 is SGHDN and CDR2 FVKESK. The CDR3 runs to 13 residues. CDR3 sequence reads: CASRVDRDFGYTF. Written as DNA, the CDR3 is TGTGCCAGCAGGGTGGACAGGGACTTTGGCTACACCTTC.

As concerns this clonotype: It may be a read error: a sequence one base away is much more abundant. This chain connects TRBV3-1 to TRBJ2-2; a possible D gene is TRBD1 (5 bases). The CDR3 runs 15 residues. From germline, CDR1 is LGHDT and CDR2 YNNKEL (reference sequence). The V end was cut by 2 bases, the J end by 4 bases, with 11 bases between. The CDR3: CASSQPGLGTGELFF. CDR3 sequence (DNA): TGTGCCAGCAGCCAACCAGGGTTGGGCACCGGGGAGCTGTTTTTT.

In this sample, this clonotype turned up many times. The gene calls are TRBV29-1 and TRBJ1-5; D is undetermined. The CDR3 length is 14 residues. The germline CDR1 and CDR2 sequences are SQVTM and ANQGSEA. V was trimmed by 4 bases and J by 0 bases, leaving 10 bases between them. CDR3 sequence: CSVAPGSSNQPQHF. The CDR3, as DNA: TGCAGCGTTGCCCCCGGCAGTAGCAATCAGCCCCAGCATTTT. Drawing the rest from reference TRBV29-1 and TRBJ1-5, the complete variable domain is SAVISQKPSRDICQRGTSLTIQCQVDSQVTMMFWYRQQPGQSLTLIATANQGSEATYESGFVIDKFPISRPNLTFSTLTVSNMSPEDSSIYLCSVAPGSSNQPQHFGDGTRLSIL.

This clonotype was observed at least ten times. The rearrangement joins TRBV20-1 to TRBJ2-2, with 8 positions matching TRBD2. Trimming removed 0 bases from V and 2 bases from J; junction bases left unmatched: 8. This CDR3 has 17 residues. Germline CDR1 and CDR2: DFQATT and SNEGSKA (reference sequence). CDR3 in amino acids: CSARDSVAGGNTGELFF. The CDR3 nucleotides read TGCAGTGCTAGAGATAGCGTGGCGGGGGGAAACACCGGGGAGCTGTTTTTT.